This T cell receptor beta chain was sequenced in a study of blood T cell repertoires in COVID-19. CDR1 is SGHVS, CDR2 FNYEAQ, per germline. The V gene end was trimmed by 5 bases and the J gene end by 6 bases; junction bases not matched to a gene: 11. This CDR3 is built from 16 residues. This clone turned up a few times. Per the original methods: Using reference gene primer amplification, nucleated cell counts were estimated. Only in-frame clones appear in the TCRdb table, and some are missing; sequencing was by immunoSEQ multiplex PCR. The V and J calls and clone size are taken from that table; D and trimming were inferred from the DNA. The sample consists of a few hundred thousand clones, more than 70% of them appearing once.

The sample comprised peripheral blood. The clonotype comes from a woman in her forties or fifties with acute or convalescent COVID-19. The genes are TRBV7-6 and TRBJ2-3; 10 positions agree with TRBD2. The CDR3 coding sequence is TGTGCCAGCAGCCCCCGAAGCGGGAGGGCCGCCGATACGCAGTATTTT. As protein: CASSPRSGRAADTQYF.